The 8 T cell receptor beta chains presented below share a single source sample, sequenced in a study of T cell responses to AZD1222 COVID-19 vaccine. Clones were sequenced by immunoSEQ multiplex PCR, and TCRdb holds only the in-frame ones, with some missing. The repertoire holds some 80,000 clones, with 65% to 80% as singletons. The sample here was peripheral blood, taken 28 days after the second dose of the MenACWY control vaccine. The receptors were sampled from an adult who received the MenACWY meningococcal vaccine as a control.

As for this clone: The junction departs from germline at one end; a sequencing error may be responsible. CDR3 protein: CASSIDFGGNAGELFF. CDR3 sequence (DNA): TGTGCCAGTAGTATAGACTTTGGGGGGAACGCCGGGGAGCTGTTTTTT. This sequence joins TRBV19 and TRBJ2-2; possible D gene TRBD2, 6 bases. This CDR3 region has 16 residues. Per germline, CDR1 LNHDA and CDR2 SQIVND (reference sequence).

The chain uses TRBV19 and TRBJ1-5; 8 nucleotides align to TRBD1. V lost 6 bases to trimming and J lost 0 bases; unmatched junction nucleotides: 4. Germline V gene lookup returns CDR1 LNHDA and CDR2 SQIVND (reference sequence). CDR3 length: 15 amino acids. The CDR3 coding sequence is TGTGCCAGTAGCGTCGGGACAGGTAGCAATCAGCCCCAGCATTTT. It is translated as CASSVGTGSNQPQHF.

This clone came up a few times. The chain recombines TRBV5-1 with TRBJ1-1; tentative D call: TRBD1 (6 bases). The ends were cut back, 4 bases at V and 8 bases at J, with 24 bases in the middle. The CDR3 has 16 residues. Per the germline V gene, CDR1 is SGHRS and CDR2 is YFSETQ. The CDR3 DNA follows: TGCGCCAGCAGCGCGGTGCAGGGGAGCCGAACGTCAGAAGCTTTCTTT. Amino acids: CASSAVQGSRTSEAFF.

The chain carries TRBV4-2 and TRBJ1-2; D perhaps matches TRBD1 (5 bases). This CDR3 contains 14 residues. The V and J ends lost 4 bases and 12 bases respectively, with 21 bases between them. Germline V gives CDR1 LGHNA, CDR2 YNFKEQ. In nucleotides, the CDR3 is TGTGCCAGCAGCCCGGGGGAAAAAGGGGTCAGTGACACCTTC. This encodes CASSPGEKGVSDTF.

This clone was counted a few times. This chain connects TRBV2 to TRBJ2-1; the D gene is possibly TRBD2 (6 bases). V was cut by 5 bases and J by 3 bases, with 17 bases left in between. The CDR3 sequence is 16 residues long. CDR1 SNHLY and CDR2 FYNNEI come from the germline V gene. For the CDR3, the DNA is TGTGCCAGCAGTCGCCGGGGAAGCGGGTACTACAATGAGCAGTTCTTC. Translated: CASSRRGSGYYNEQFF. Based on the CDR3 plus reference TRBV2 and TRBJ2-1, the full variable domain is EPEVTQTPSHQVTQMGQEVILRCVPISNHLYFYWYRQILGQKVEFLVSFYNNEISEKSEIFDDQFSVERPDGSNFTLKIRSTKLEDSAMYFCASSRRGSGYYNEQFFGPGTRLTVL.

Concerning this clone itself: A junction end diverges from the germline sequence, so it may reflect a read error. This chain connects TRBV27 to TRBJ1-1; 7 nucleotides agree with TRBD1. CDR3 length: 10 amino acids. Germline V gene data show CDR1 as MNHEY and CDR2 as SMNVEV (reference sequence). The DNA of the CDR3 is TGTGCCGCCAGGGGGGCGGGAAGGCCATTT. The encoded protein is CAARGAGRPF.

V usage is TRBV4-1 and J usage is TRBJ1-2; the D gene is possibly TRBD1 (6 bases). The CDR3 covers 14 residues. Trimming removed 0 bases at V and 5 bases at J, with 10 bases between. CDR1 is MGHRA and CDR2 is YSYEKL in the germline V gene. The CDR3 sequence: CASSQDVRGYGYTF. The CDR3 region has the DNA TGCGCCAGCAGCCAAGATGTCAGGGGTTATGGCTACACCTTC.

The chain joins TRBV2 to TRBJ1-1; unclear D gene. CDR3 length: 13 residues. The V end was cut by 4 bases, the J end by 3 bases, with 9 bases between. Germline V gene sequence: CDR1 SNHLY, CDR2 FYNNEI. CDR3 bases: TGTGCCAGCAGTGTAGCGGGTTACACTGAAGCTTTCTTT. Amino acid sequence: CASSVAGYTEAFF.